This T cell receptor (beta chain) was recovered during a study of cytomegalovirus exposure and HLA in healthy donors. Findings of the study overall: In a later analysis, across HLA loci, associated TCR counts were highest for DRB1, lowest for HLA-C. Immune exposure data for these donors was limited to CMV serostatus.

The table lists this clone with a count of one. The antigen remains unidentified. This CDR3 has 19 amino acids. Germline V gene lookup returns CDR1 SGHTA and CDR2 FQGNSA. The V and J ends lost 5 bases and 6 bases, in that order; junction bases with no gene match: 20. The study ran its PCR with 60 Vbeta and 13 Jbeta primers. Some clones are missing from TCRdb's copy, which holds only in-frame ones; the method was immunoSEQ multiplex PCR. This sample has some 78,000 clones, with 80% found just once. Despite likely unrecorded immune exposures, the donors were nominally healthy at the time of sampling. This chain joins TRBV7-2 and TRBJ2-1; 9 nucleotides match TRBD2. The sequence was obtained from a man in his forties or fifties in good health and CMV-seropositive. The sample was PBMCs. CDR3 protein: CASSRPVFSSGRRGNEQFF. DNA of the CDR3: TGTGCCAGCAGCCGACCTGTGTTTAGCAGCGGGAGGAGGGGCAATGAGCAGTTCTTC.